These 32 T cell receptor beta chains originate from one sample sequenced in a study of cytomegalovirus exposure and HLA in healthy donors. The PCR contained 60 Vbeta and 13 Jbeta primers. Clones were read by immunoSEQ multiplex PCR, and TCRdb kept only the in-frame ones, dropping some. The table includes about 190,000 clones, approximately 81% detected once. Material for sequencing was PBMCs. The receptors shown here come from a boy aged 5-17 years in good health and CMV-seronegative.

This clone showed up just a few times. CDR3 sequence reads: CASGESSSGSYEQYF. CDR3 bases: TGTGCCAGCGGAGAGAGTTCTAGCGGGAGCTACGAGCAGTACTTC. V gene TRBV6-1 combines with J gene TRBJ2-7, with 10 bases lining up with TRBD2. The germline gives CDR1 MNHNS, CDR2 SASEGT. Unmatched junction bases numbered 10, after V lost 8 bases and J lost 3 bases. The CDR3 totals 15 residues.

The chain carries TRBV10-1 and TRBJ2-5; TRBD2 might be the D (7 bases). The DNA end favors TRBJ2-7, so the J call may be wrong. This CDR3 has 13 residues. The germline V gene has CDR1 WNHNN and CDR2 SYGVQD (reference sequence). DNA for the CDR3: TGCGCCACCACTGAGGGGGGGGCCTACGAGCAGTACTTC. Protein: CATTEGGAYEQYF.

V and J are TRBV5-1 and TRBJ2-1; 9 bases match TRBD1. The germline V gene encodes CDR1 SGHRS and CDR2 YFSETQ. The CDR3 is made up of 15 amino acids. V dropped 4 bases and J dropped 7; count of bases not matched to a gene: 9. The CDR3 loop is CASSPIRTGVNEQFF. In nucleotides, the CDR3 is TGCGCCAGCAGCCCAATTAGGACAGGGGTGAATGAGCAGTTCTTC.

In its sample, this clone was seen once. The rearrangement links TRBV6-1 to TRBJ2-5; 13 bases are a match to TRBD2. With V trimmed by 11 bases and J by 4 bases, 4 bases remained unmatched. The CDR3 consists of 13 residues. Germline-derived CDR1 and CDR2 are MNHNS and SASEGT. This chain's CDR3 is CAGRLAGGETQYF. CDR3 in DNA: TGTGCCGGGAGACTAGCGGGAGGAGAGACCCAGTACTTC.

CDR3 DNA sequence: TGTGCCAGCAGCCACAGGGACCAGCCCCAGCATTTT. As protein: CASSHRDQPQHF. The chain carries TRBV5-6 and TRBJ1-5; the D gene is possibly TRBD1 (6 bases). CDR1 is SGHDT, CDR2 YYEEEE, per germline. V lost 4 bases, J lost 7 bases, and 9 bases lay in between. CDR3 length equals 12 residues.

The gene calls are TRBV7-9 and TRBJ2-3, with a weak D call TRBD2 (6 bases). V dropped 4 bases and J dropped 1 base, with 12 bases sitting between them. Per germline, CDR1 SEHNR and CDR2 FQNEAQ (reference sequence). The CDR3 length is 15 residues. The CDR3 DNA is TGTGCCAGCAGCTCTGGGACTTTCGGCACAGATACGCAGTATTTT. Translated: CASSSGTFGTDTQYF.

The chain joins TRBV6-5 to TRBJ1-1; D is unclear. The CDR3 consists of 12 residues. Germline-derived CDR1 and CDR2 are MNHEY and SVGAGI. V lost 4 bases to trimming and J lost 8 bases, with 11 bases between them. The CDR3 sequence: CASSSVNSEAFF. The DNA for the CDR3 is TGTGCCAGCAGTTCCGTGAACTCCGAAGCTTTCTTT.

This clone showed up just once. This chain joins TRBV7-9 and TRBJ2-1, with D unresolved. The CDR3 covers 12 residues. Germline loops: CDR1 SEHNR, CDR2 FQNEAQ (reference sequence). Trimming removed 5 bases from V and 8 bases from J, with 10 bases in between. This CDR3 is CASSLPVDEQFF. CDR3 nucleotides: TGTGCCAGCAGCCTCCCGGTAGATGAGCAGTTCTTC.

The V call is TRBV7-2, the J call TRBJ1-2; 7 positions agree with TRBD1. The CDR3 loop spans 13 amino acids. Germline V gene data show CDR1 as SGHTA and CDR2 as FQGNSA. V was clipped by 6 bases and J by 4 bases; unmatched bases: 5. The CDR3 sequence is CASSQDRIYGYTF. CDR3 bases: TGTGCCAGCAGTCAGGACAGGATCTATGGCTACACCTTC.

This sequence joins TRBV27 and TRBJ2-7, with 7 bases lining up with TRBD1. Germline V gene lookup returns CDR1 MNHEY and CDR2 SMNVEV (reference sequence). CDR3 length: 14 residues. V shed 3 bases and J 1 base; nucleotides not matched to a gene: 3. As DNA, the CDR3 is TGTGCCAGCAGTTTTGGGGGACAGTCCTACGAGCAGTACTTC. It translates to CASSFGGQSYEQYF.

The chain recombines TRBV6-5 with TRBJ1-1; 10 bases map to TRBD1. J gave up 11 bases and V 2 bases, and 5 bases lay outside the gene matches. The CDR3 sequence is 13 residues long. CDR1 and CDR2 from the germline V gene are MNHEY and SVGAGI. CDR3 nucleotide sequence: TGTGCCAGCAGTTACGGGACAGGGGATTACGCTTTCTTT. Translating gives CASSYGTGDYAFF.

V is TRBV28 and J is TRBJ1-5; D uncertain. V gave up 3 bases and J gave up 10 bases, with 13 bases separating them. Germline V gives CDR1 MDHEN, CDR2 SYDVKM. The CDR3 runs 13 residues. This chain's CDR3 is CASSFRASQPQHF. DNA of the CDR3: TGTGCCAGCAGTTTTAGAGCCTCTCAACCCCAGCATTTT.

The V and J genes are TRBV5-1 and TRBJ2-1; 11 bases align to TRBD2. With V trimmed by 3 bases and J by 10 bases, 15 bases remained unmatched. Germline V lookup: CDR1 SGHRS, CDR2 YFSETQ. The length of the CDR3 is 17 residues. This CDR3 is CASSYPKTSGTPREQFF. The DNA for the CDR3 is TGCGCCAGCAGCTATCCCAAGACTAGCGGGACACCCCGCGAGCAGTTCTTC.

This clone came up a few times. V and J are TRBV6-5 and TRBJ2-1, with 10 bases aligning to TRBD2. Germline CDR1 and CDR2: MNHEY and SVGAGI. The trim removed 6 bases at V and 4 bases at J, leaving 6 bases unmatched. CDR3 size: 15 residues. CDR3 loop: CASSPIAGGYNEQFF. CDR3 sequence (DNA): TGTGCCAGCAGCCCTATAGCGGGGGGATACAATGAGCAGTTCTTC.

The V and J genes are TRBV27 and TRBJ2-7; 8 bases map to TRBD2. Germline assignment: CDR1 MNHEY and CDR2 SMNVEV (reference sequence). V was pared by 5 bases and J by 4 bases, with 16 bases of the junction left unmatched. CDR3 length equals 17 residues. CDR3 in DNA: TGTGCCAGCAGTCGACTTTCTTTGGCGGGGGGCCTATACGAGCAGTACTTC. It encodes CASSRLSLAGGLYEQYF.

The gene calls are TRBV18 and TRBJ1-1; D is unclear. From germline, CDR1 is KGHSH and CDR2 LQKENI. This CDR3 is 14 amino acids long. Trimming removed 6 bases at V and 7 bases at J, with 18 bases between. The CDR3 DNA follows: TGTGCCAGCTCTTCCCCGGGAACGGGTAGTGAAGCTTTCTTT. The encoded protein is CASSSPGTGSEAFF.

The chain couples TRBV7-8 to TRBJ2-1; maybe TRBD2 (5 bases). The CDR3 has 16 amino acids. Germline values: CDR1 SGHVS, CDR2 FQNEAQ. Trimming removed 0 bases from V and 6 bases from J, with 15 bases in between. The DNA of the CDR3 is TGTGCCAGCAGCTTAGCGTTTCGGGGAGCCGGCAATGAGCAGTTCTTC. Protein product: CASSLAFRGAGNEQFF.

This clone occurred once. The chain combines TRBV2 with TRBJ1-4; 8 bases map to TRBD1. The CDR3 has 13 amino acids. Germline CDR1 is SNHLY and CDR2 is FYNNEI. V shed 10 bases and J 7 bases; nucleotides not matched to a gene: 8. CDR3 region: CATSNRGVEKLFF. In nucleotides, the CDR3 is TGTGCCACCTCGAACAGGGGGGTTGAAAAACTGTTTTTT.

The chain joins TRBV5-4 to TRBJ2-7, with 11 bases that match TRBD1. CDR1 is SGHNT, CDR2 YYREEE, per germline (reference sequence). The CDR3 is 18 amino acids. Trimming cost V 3 bases and J 5 bases; bases outside gene matches: 16. The CDR3 protein is CASSSMSYGTGGYHEQYF. CDR3 nucleotide sequence: TGTGCCAGCAGCTCGATGTCTTATGGGACAGGGGGATACCACGAGCAGTACTTC. The entire variable domain, with the rest obtained from reference TRBV5-4 and TRBJ2-7, is as follows: ETGVTQSPTHLIKTRGQQVTLRCSSQSGHNTVSWYQQALGQGPQFIFQYYREEENGRGNFPPRFSGLQFPNYSSELNVNALELDDSALYLCASSSMSYGTGGYHEQYFGPGTRLTVT.

This chain joins TRBV6-5 and TRBJ1-2; 9 bases match TRBD1. Germline assignment: CDR1 MNHEY and CDR2 SVGAGI. V was pared by 4 bases and J by 8 bases, with 8 bases of the junction left unmatched. The CDR3 covers 14 residues. CDR3 coding DNA: TGTGCCAGCAGTTCCCGGACAGGGGAAGACGGCTACACCTTC. Translated: CASSSRTGEDGYTF.

The chain uses TRBV12-5 and TRBJ1-5; no definite D call. This CDR3 region has 16 residues. The germline V gene encodes CDR1 LGHNT and CDR2 FRNRAP. Trimming stripped 5 bases from V and 3 bases from J, with 17 bases between. CDR3 DNA: TGTGCTAGTGGTCCCGATTTGGCGGCCTACAATCAGCCCCAGCATTTT. Encoded protein: CASGPDLAAYNQPQHF.

This clone came up once. The chain combines TRBV27 with TRBJ1-1; D is uncertain. This CDR3 region has 13 residues. Per germline, CDR1 MNHEY and CDR2 SMNVEV (reference sequence). Trimming pared 3 bases from V and 1 base from J, leaving 6 bases between. CDR3 coding DNA: TGTGCCAGCAGTTTCGGTCCGAACACTGAAGCTTTCTTT. This gives the protein CASSFGPNTEAFF.

The chain uses TRBV30 and TRBJ2-5, with no clear D. The CDR3 is 16 residues long. With 1 base removed from V and 0 bases from J, the gap between germline ends came to 15 bases. CDR1 GTSNPN and CDR2 SVGIG come from the germline V gene (reference sequence). CDR3 in DNA: TGTGCCTGGAGTGCTTATTTAACCGAGTACCAAGAGACCCAGTACTTC. Its protein product is CAWSAYLTEYQETQYF.

This chain links TRBV28 with TRBJ2-7; a weak D match, TRBD2 (6 bases). The germline V gene encodes CDR1 MDHEN and CDR2 SYDVKM. V was shortened by 3 bases and J by 1 base, with 13 bases between the two germline ends. The CDR3 is 15 amino acids. CDR3 residues: CASSFERGRSYEQYF. The CDR3 DNA reads as TGTGCCAGCAGTTTCGAACGGGGGAGGTCCTACGAGCAGTACTTC.

The CDR3, as DNA: TGTGCCAGCAGCGCGGGGACAGGGAACACTGAAGCTTTCTTT. It translates to CASSAGTGNTEAFF. The rearrangement uses TRBV13 and TRBJ1-1; 8 bases fit TRBD1. V was pared by 5 bases and J by 1 base, with 3 bases of the junction left unmatched. Germline assignment: CDR1 PRHDT and CDR2 FYEKMQ (reference sequence). The CDR3 loop spans 14 amino acids.

This clone was observed a handful of times. The chain employs TRBV28 and TRBJ2-7, with 7 bases aligning to TRBD2. Germline CDR1 is MDHEN and CDR2 is SYDVKM. The CDR3 sequence is 14 residues long. V gave up 3 bases and J gave up 4 bases; unmatched junction bases: 6. As DNA, the CDR3 is TGTGCCAGCAGTTTCGGTCAGGGAGGGTACGAGCAGTACTTC. It specifies CASSFGQGGYEQYF.

To note about this clone: Its ends do not fully match the called genes, so a read error is possible. The rearrangement joins TRBV2 to TRBJ1-5; 7 bases are shared with TRBD1. The CDR3 covers 18 residues. From germline, CDR1 is SNHLY and CDR2 FYNNEI. This CDR3 reads CASSEPRTGPYSNRPQHF. CDR3 nucleotides: TGTGCCAGCAGTGAACCGAGGACAGGCCCATATAGCAATCGGCCCCAGCATTTT. Complete variable domain (other parts from reference TRBV2 and TRBJ1-5): EPEVTQTPSHQVTQMGQEVILRCVPISNHLYFYWYRQILGQKVEFLVSFYNNEISEKSEIFDDQFSVERPDGSNFTLKIRSTKLEDSAMYFCASSEPRTGPYSNRPQHFGDGTRLSIL.

The rearrangement joins TRBV4-1 to TRBJ2-1, with TRBD1 identical over 11 bases. Germline V CDR1 and CDR2: MGHRA, YSYEKL. The trim removed 8 bases at V and 6 bases at J, leaving 12 bases unmatched. CDR3 size: 16 residues. The CDR3, as DNA: TGCGCCAGCGATAACCGGGACAGGGGGGTACTCAATGAGCAGTTCTTC. Amino acids: CASDNRDRGVLNEQFF.

V usage is TRBV6-1 and J usage is TRBJ2-7; D possibly corresponds to TRBD2 (6 bases). The length of the CDR3 is 15 residues. Germline CDR1 reads MNHNS; CDR2 reads SASEGT. V was pared by 3 bases and J by 3 bases, with 15 bases between. The CDR3 DNA is TGTGCCAGCAGTGAGGGCACTAGCTCATACTACGAGCAGTACTTC. Translated, it gives CASSEGTSSYYEQYF.

This chain links TRBV11-2 with TRBJ1-1; tentatively, D is TRBD1 (5 bases). Germline loops: CDR1 SGHAT, CDR2 FQNNGV. V was pared by 5 bases and J by 6 bases, with 22 bases between. There are 16 residues in the CDR3. In nucleotides, the CDR3 is TGTGCCAGCAGCCACGCAAGACAGTCTAGTAGTGCTGAAGCTTTCTTT. It translates to CASSHARQSSSAEAFF.

The chain joins TRBV7-9 to TRBJ2-2; D is possibly TRBD1 (5 bases). CDR1 SEHNR and CDR2 FQNEAQ come from the germline V gene (reference sequence). With 1 base removed from V and 5 bases from J, the gap between germline ends came to 11 bases. This CDR3 is 15 amino acids long. The CDR3 nucleotides are TGTGCCAGCAGCTTAGAGGCAGGGCGGACCGGGGAGCTGTTTTTT. It encodes CASSLEAGRTGELFF.

As DNA, the CDR3 is TGTGCCTGGAGCAGCGGGAGTCCTGGCGAGCAGTACTTC. Protein product: CAWSSGSPGEQYF. The V call is TRBV30, the J call TRBJ2-7; 8 bases agree with TRBD2. The V gene end was trimmed by 3 bases and the J gene end by 6 bases; junction bases not matched to a gene: 7. The CDR3 sequence is 13 residues long. Germline lookup yields CDR1 GTSNPN and CDR2 SVGIG (reference sequence). The variable domain in full, completed from reference TRBV30 and TRBJ2-7, reads SQTIHQWPATLVQPVGSPLSLECTVEGTSNPNLYWYRQAAGRGLQLLFYSVGIGQISSEVPQNLSASRPQDRQFILSSKKLLLSDSGFYLCAWSSGSPGEQYFGPGTRLTVT.